This T cell receptor beta chain was sequenced in a study of T cell clones after liver transplantation. Study information: Tolerant meant at least one year fully off immunosuppression without liver enzymes above twice normal.

Details on this clone: Antigen specificity is unknown.

CD3+CD4+ and CD3+CD8+ cells were FACS-sorted from thawed unstimulated PBMCs. The method was immunoSEQ multiplex PCR; TCRdb's version includes in-frame clones alone and lacks a portion of them. Of about 20,000 clones in the sample, about four fifths are singletons; the top ten hold 35% to 45%. This CDR3 comprises 15 residues. V trimming: 6 bases; J trimming: 5 bases; junction bases outside the gene matches: 10. The germline CDR1 and CDR2 sequences are ENHRY and SYGVKD. The study, taken as a whole, reports: The donor-reactive repertoire was only partly measurable in a couple of subjects, lacking donor cells.

This TCR came from a human patient who received a liver transplant. Some T cells may be transferred from the graft donor. Material: CD8+ T cells from blood, obtained 54 months after liver transplant. The V gene is TRBV10-3, the J gene TRBJ2-5; 9 nucleotides line up with TRBD1. The DNA for the CDR3 is TGTGCCATCAGCACCGGGACAGGGTCTCTGGAGACCCAGTACTTC. As protein: CAISTGTGSLETQYF.